This record concerns one T cell receptor (beta chain) sequence. Its antigen remains unknown. Per individual sample, about 100,000 TCR templates were assayed. Sequenced by immunoSEQ multiplex PCR; TCRdb stores in-frame clones only, minus some. The sample consists of around 83,000 clones, 90% of them appearing once. This specimen belongs to a study of siplizumab effects on memory and regulatory T cells. Regarding the study as a whole: Naive T cells seemed more diverse than memory cells and seemed major alloresponse contributors. Siplizumab cultures yielded proliferating Tregs whose suppressive function was not confirmed. About 75-97% of proliferating CD4+ or CD8+ clones had no assignable naive or memory phenotype.

The CDR3 covers 17 residues. Germline CDR1 reads MNHEY; CDR2 reads SMNVEV (reference sequence). Trimming took 2 bases from V and 5 from J; bases not matched to a gene: 11. The clonotype comes from a human donor in good health. The sequencing sample was made of CD4+ T cells sorted from blood. V gene TRBV27 combines with J gene TRBJ2-7, with TRBD2 matching over 11 bases. The CDR3, as DNA: TGTGCCAGCAGTTTAACCTATTGGACTAGCGGGTCGGACGAGCAGTACTTC. Its protein is CASSLTYWTSGSDEQYF.